This section outlines one T cell receptor beta chain sequence together with its context. Its antigen remains undetermined. Base quality data are lacking; no much larger clone is found one base away. At one collaborating source in Seattle, patients were enrolled during active infection and were followed longitudinally through the course of disease. Whole blood was collected in K2EDTA tubes by collaborating institutions according to the institutions' own protocols. For TCRbeta analysis, collaborators shipped samples in one of three forms: frozen whole blood, isolated PBMCs, or DNA extracted from either of those sample types. The CDR3, cysteine through phenylalanine, is 15 amino acids long. Only the CDR3 DNA is retained, 45 bases long and in frame from the first base. The germline V end is reduced by 2 bases and the J end by 5 bases; junction bases left unmatched: 8. Via the germline V gene, CDR1 is MDHEN and CDR2 SYDVKM.

The data belong to a study of blood T cell repertoires in COVID-19 (TCRdb year 2020). Study-wide context: Samples covering the acute and convalescent phases of COVID-19 were provided by collaborators in the United States, Italy and Spain. Samples came from the ongoing ImmuneRACE study (first 160 participants) plus 1,254 subjects from 6 global collaborators. The prospective study material was composed of cDNA or gDNA derived from T cells, B-cell-depleted T cells, or PBMCs. Where available, HLA class I and class II types were obtained from metadata supplied by the sample provider rather than from assay-based typing. Subjects who had been exposed to COVID-19, were actively infected with it, or had recovered from it provided the deeply sampled blood TCRbeta repertoires that made up the dataset. Sample metadata almost always included a de-identified subject ID, COVID-19 status, age in years and sex. The repertoires were released in a freely available public database intended as a resource for research on the immune response to SARS-CoV-2.

General conclusions and limits of the study: The amount of clinical and demographic metadata varied by source and participant and was provided uncurated.

TCRbeta CDR3 regions were amplified from genomic DNA by means of the immunoSEQ Assay, a bias-controlled multiplex PCR. Per the authors' processing: Nucleated cell counts per sample were estimated from amplification of reference gene primers within the assay. To quantify the absolute abundance of each unique TCRbeta CDR3 rearrangement, sequence reads were collapsed and filtered. For each sample, productive Simpson clonality was calculated by taking the square root of Simpson's diversity index across productive rearrangements. TCRdb retrieved this table from immuneACCESS and kept in-frame rearrangements only. Not all clones are present; in checked studies, unresolved V genes account for under half, and no reason is known for the remainder. V, J and clone size are those of that table, while D and trimming were read from the DNA. This sample gives around 100,000 clones in total; about 74% of them show up just once. Around 3.9% of the sample belongs to the ten largest clones.

The sequence joins TRBV28 to TRBJ1-2; TRBD1 agrees with 7 junctional bases. Specimen: peripheral blood. This clonotype was sampled from a man between 65 and 79 years old with COVID-19, enrolled during active disease. The CDR3 corresponds to CASSLGQEVYYGYTF. The DNA is as follows: TGTGCCAGCAGTTTAGGACAGGAGGTGTATTATGGCTACACCTTC.